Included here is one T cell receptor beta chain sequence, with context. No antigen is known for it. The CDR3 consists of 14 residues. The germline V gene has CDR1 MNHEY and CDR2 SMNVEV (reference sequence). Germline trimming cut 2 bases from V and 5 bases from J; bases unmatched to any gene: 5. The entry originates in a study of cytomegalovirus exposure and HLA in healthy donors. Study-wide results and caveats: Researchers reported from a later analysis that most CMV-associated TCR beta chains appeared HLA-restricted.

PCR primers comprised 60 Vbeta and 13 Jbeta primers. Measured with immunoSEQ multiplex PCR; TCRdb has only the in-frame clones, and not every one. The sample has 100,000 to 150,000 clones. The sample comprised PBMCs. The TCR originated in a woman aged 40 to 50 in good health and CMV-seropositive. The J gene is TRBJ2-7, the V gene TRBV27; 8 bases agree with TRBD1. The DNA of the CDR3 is TGTGCCAGCAGTTTAGAGACAGGGGTGAACGAGCAGTACTTC. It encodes CASSLETGVNEQYF.